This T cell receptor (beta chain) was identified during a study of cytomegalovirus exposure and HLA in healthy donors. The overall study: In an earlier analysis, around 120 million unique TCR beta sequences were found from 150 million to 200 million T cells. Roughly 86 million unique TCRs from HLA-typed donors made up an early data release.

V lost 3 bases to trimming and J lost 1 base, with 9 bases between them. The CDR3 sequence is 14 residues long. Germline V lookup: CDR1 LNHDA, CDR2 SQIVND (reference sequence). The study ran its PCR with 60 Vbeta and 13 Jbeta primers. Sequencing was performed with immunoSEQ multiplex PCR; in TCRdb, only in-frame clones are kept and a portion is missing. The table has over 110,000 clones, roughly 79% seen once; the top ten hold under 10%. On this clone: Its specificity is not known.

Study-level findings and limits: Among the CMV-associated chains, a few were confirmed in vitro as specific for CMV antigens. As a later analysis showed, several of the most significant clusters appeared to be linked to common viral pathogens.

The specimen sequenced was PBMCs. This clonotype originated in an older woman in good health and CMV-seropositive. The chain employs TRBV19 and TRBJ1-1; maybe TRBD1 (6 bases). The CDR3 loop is CASSIGGWNTEAFF. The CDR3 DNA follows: TGTGCCAGTAGTATTGGGGGCTGGAACACTGAAGCTTTCTTT.